These 22 T cell receptor beta chains came from one sample sequenced in a study of cytomegalovirus exposure and HLA in healthy donors (dated by TCRdb to the late 2010s). Library preparation employed the immunoSEQ multiplex PCR assay. For the multiplex PCR, a mixture combining 60 forward primers for TCR Vbeta segments and 13 reverse primers for TCR Jbeta segments was used. TCRdb obtained this table from immuneACCESS and retained in-frame rearrangements with V and J assigned. These tables miss some clones; where compared with another copy, unresolved V genes account for less than half of the shortfall, and the remainder is unexplained. This sample is represented by 150,000 to 200,000 clones; about 70% of them were singletons. More than 9% of the sample is held by the ten biggest clonotypes. Sequencing was done on a sample of PBMCs. Source of these receptors: a man in his thirties or forties in good health and CMV-seropositive.

This clone came up many times. This chain uses TRBV7-6 with TRBJ2-2; the match to TRBD2 covers 13 bases. Germline loops: CDR1 SGHVS, CDR2 FNYEAQ. V dropped 4 bases and J dropped 7; count of bases not matched to a gene: 3. This CDR3 is built from 15 residues. CDR3 residues: CASSSGLAGDGELFF. The CDR3 DNA reads TGTGCCAGCAGCTCTGGACTAGCGGGAGACGGGGAGCTGTTTTTT.

In regard to this clone: Different DNA sequences within this sample yield the same CDR3. The J gene is TRBJ2-3, the V gene TRBV7-6; D ambiguous. There are 14 residues in the CDR3. V lost 0 bases, J lost 2 bases, and 6 bases lay in between. Germline CDR1 reads SGHVS; CDR2 reads FNYEAQ. CDR3 region: CASSLAFSTDTQYF. The DNA for the CDR3 is TGTGCCAGCAGCTTAGCCTTTTCCACAGATACGCAGTATTTT.

The CDR3 sequence: CASSLARAGLSGNTIYF. CDR3 DNA: TGCGCCAGCAGCTTGGCCAGAGCAGGACTCTCTGGAAACACCATATATTTT. V and J are TRBV5-1 and TRBJ1-3; D not resolved. The V gene's germline CDR1 is SGHRS and CDR2 YFSETQ. This CDR3 region has 17 residues. With 0 bases removed from V and 0 bases from J, the gap between germline ends came to 13 bases.

This chain uses TRBV27 with TRBJ2-2, with 12 bases identical to TRBD1. The V gene's germline CDR1 is MNHEY and CDR2 SMNVEV (reference sequence). V trimming: 7 bases; J trimming: 4 bases; junction bases outside the gene matches: 10. The CDR3 has 17 amino acids. The CDR3 DNA follows: TGTGCCAGCACCGGGACAGGGGGCTTTGGAGGCACCGGGGAGCTGTTTTTT. This sequence encodes CASTGTGGFGGTGELFF.

The rearrangement joins TRBV9 to TRBJ2-1; D is perhaps TRBD2 (6 bases). CDR3 size: 17 residues. V gave up 0 bases and J gave up 2 bases, with 15 bases separating them. The germline gives CDR1 SGDLS, CDR2 YYNGEE. CDR3: CASSVGTLREAYNEQFF. The CDR3 DNA is TGTGCCAGCAGCGTAGGAACCTTGAGGGAGGCCTACAATGAGCAGTTCTTC.

V gene TRBV18 combines with J gene TRBJ2-2; a weak D match, TRBD2 (5 bases). CDR3 size: 12 residues. Trimming shortened V by 4 bases and J by 11 bases, and 11 bases separated the two germline ends. The germline V gene encodes CDR1 KGHSH and CDR2 LQKENI. This chain's CDR3 is CASSLGPSELFF. The CDR3 DNA sequence: TGTGCCAGCTCACTTGGGCCTAGCGAGCTGTTTTTT.

The rearrangement uses TRBV7-8 and TRBJ1-1, with a weak D call TRBD1 (5 bases). Germline loops: CDR1 SGHVS, CDR2 FQNEAQ. The V gene lost 3 bases and the J gene lost 1 base, with 9 bases spanning the gap. CDR3 length: 14 residues. The CDR3 is CASSLDIRNTEAFF. CDR3 DNA: TGTGCCAGCAGCTTGGACATTCGGAACACTGAAGCTTTCTTT.

V and J are TRBV6-1 and TRBJ2-6; D unclear. The CDR3 has 15 residues. Germline assignment: CDR1 MNHNS and CDR2 SASEGT. Between the trimmed V and J ends, which lost 0 bases and 1 base, there was a span of 4 bases. CDR3: CASSEASSGANVLTF. The CDR3 nucleotides are TGTGCCAGCAGTGAAGCTAGTTCTGGGGCCAACGTCCTGACTTTC.

As concerns this clone: This sample also contains other DNA sequences that code for the same CDR3. The V and J genes are TRBV5-1 and TRBJ1-1; a weak D match, TRBD1 (5 bases). Trimming stripped 2 bases from V and 1 base from J, with 6 bases between. The CDR3 runs to 13 residues. Germline CDR1 and CDR2: SGHRS and YFSETQ. The CDR3 DNA reads as TGCGCCAGCAGCTTAGGGGCGAACACTGAAGCTTTCTTT. Its protein product is CASSLGANTEAFF.

The chain couples TRBV2 to TRBJ2-2; the match to TRBD2 covers 9 bases. The V segment lost 6 bases and the J segment 2 bases; nucleotides outside the gene matches: 10. The V gene's germline CDR1 is SNHLY and CDR2 FYNNEI. The length of the CDR3 is 17 residues. The CDR3 DNA reads TGTGCCAGCAGGGGCGGGGCTAGCGGGATCAACACCGGGGAGCTGTTTTTT. It translates to CASRGGASGINTGELFF.

The chain links TRBV29-1 to TRBJ2-3, with 10 bases lining up with TRBD2. The ends lost 4 bases at V and 1 base at J; junction bases unmatched: 17. This CDR3 is 19 amino acids long. Germline CDR1 reads SQVTM; CDR2 reads ANQGSEA. The CDR3 coding sequence is TGCAGCGTTGGGGGGTGGACTAGCGGAATCTTGGGGCGCACAGATACGCAGTATTTT. Its protein product is CSVGGWTSGILGRTDTQYF.

This clone is a singleton in its sample. This specimen includes other DNA sequences encoding the same CDR3. V usage is TRBV29-1 and J usage is TRBJ1-4, with D perhaps TRBD1 (6 bases). The CDR3 totals 16 residues. Germline CDR1 SQVTM, CDR2 ANQGSEA. Trimming shortened V by 6 bases and J by 2 bases, and 19 bases separated the two germline ends. CDR3 in amino acids: CSVGPGAGATNEKLFF. Here the CDR3 DNA reads TGCAGCGTGGGCCCCGGGGCAGGGGCTACTAATGAAAAACTGTTTTTT.

The J gene is TRBJ2-7, the V gene TRBV6-6, with TRBD2 matching 7 bases. This CDR3 has 14 amino acids. The V and J ends lost 1 base and 3 bases, in that order; junction bases with no gene match: 3. Looked up from germline, CDR1 is MNHNY and CDR2 is SVGAGI (reference sequence). Here the CDR3 DNA reads TGTGCCAGCAGTTACTGGGACTACAGCTACGAGCAGTACTTC. Amino acid sequence: CASSYWDYSYEQYF.

CDR3 nucleotides: TGTGCCATCAGTGGGGCTAGCGGGCCCTTCGACAAAGATACGCAGTATTTT. Amino acids: CAISGASGPFDKDTQYF. This chain links TRBV10-3 with TRBJ2-3; 8 positions match TRBD2. Looked up from germline, CDR1 is ENHRY and CDR2 is SYGVKD. CDR3 length: 17 residues. After removal of 4 bases from V and 5 bases from J, the junction contained 14 bases not matched to a gene.

Regarding this clone: The same CDR3 arises from other DNA sequences in this sample as well. The rearrangement links TRBV7-3 to TRBJ1-5, with 7 positions matching TRBD1. The J segment lost 10 bases and the V segment lost 5 bases, leaving 11 bases of the junction unmatched. CDR1 SGHTA and CDR2 FQGTGA come from the germline V gene. CDR3 length: 14 residues. The CDR3 region has the DNA TGTGCCAGCAGCGAGGGACAGCCAGGCGGCCCCCAGCATTTT. It encodes CASSEGQPGGPQHF.

V is TRBV9 and J is TRBJ1-2; D unresolved. The CDR3 contains 17 residues. V lost 5 bases and J lost 0, with 20 bases in between. The V gene's germline CDR1 is SGDLS and CDR2 YYNGEE. CDR3 in DNA: TGTGCCAGCAGACCCCCTCCCGCATACTCCCCTAACTATGGCTACACCTTC. It specifies CASRPPPAYSPNYGYTF.

Note on this clone: The sample holds other DNA sequences that translate to the same CDR3. This sequence joins TRBV5-1 and TRBJ2-7; 7 bases match TRBD1. Germline CDR1 reads SGHRS; CDR2 reads YFSETQ. The J segment lost 7 bases and the V segment lost 2 bases, leaving 3 bases of the junction unmatched. The CDR3 runs to 12 residues. Written as DNA, the CDR3 is TGCGCCAGCAGCTTACAGGGGTATGAGCAGTACTTC. Translating it yields CASSLQGYEQYF.

This clone was observed a handful of times. The chain links TRBV5-1 to TRBJ2-3, with TRBD1 identical over 9 bases. Per germline, CDR1 SGHRS and CDR2 YFSETQ. V dropped 4 bases and J dropped 5; count of bases not matched to a gene: 11. The CDR3 is 16 amino acids. The CDR3 nucleotides read TGCGCCAGCAGCGCAAATCCGGGACAGGGTGAAGATACGCAGTATTTT. Translating gives CASSANPGQGEDTQYF.

This chain uses TRBV25-1 with TRBJ1-1; D call uncertain. Germline CDR1 MGHDK, CDR2 SYGVNS. The CDR3 extends over 15 amino acids. V gave up 6 bases and J gave up 1 base, with 15 bases separating them. CDR3 bases: TGTGCCAGCAGAGACCTTGGGCTTACGAACACTGAAGCTTTCTTT. Amino acid sequence: CASRDLGLTNTEAFF. The full variable domain, with the rest looked up from reference TRBV25-1 and TRBJ1-1, is EADIYQTPRYLVIGTGKKITLECSQTMGHDKMYWYQQDPGMELHLIHYSYGVNSTEKGDLSSESTVSRIRTEHFPLTLESARPSHTSQYLCASRDLGLTNTEAFFGQGTRLTVV.

This chain uses TRBV27 with TRBJ1-1; 8 nucleotides line up with TRBD1. The ends lost 3 bases at V and 5 bases at J; junction bases unmatched: 5. The CDR3 is 14 amino acids. Germline V CDR1 and CDR2: MNHEY, SMNVEV (reference sequence). The CDR3 DNA is TGTGCCAGCAGTTTGCACAGGGGGGATACTGAAGCTTTCTTT. It specifies CASSLHRGDTEAFF.

The CDR3 region is CASSYPSGEVNEQFF. CDR3 coding DNA: TGTGCCAGCAGCTATCCTAGCGGGGAGGTGAATGAGCAGTTCTTC. The chain combines TRBV5-4 with TRBJ2-1, with TRBD2 matching 9 bases. The germline gives CDR1 SGHNT, CDR2 YYREEE (reference sequence). Losses at the gene ends were 3 bases for V and 7 bases for J; bases not matched to a gene: 8. The CDR3 extends over 15 amino acids.

This chain joins TRBV10-2 and TRBJ2-5; the match to TRBD2 covers 7 bases. Trimming at V came to 5 bases and at J to 1 base, leaving 1 base not matched to a gene. The CDR3 covers 13 residues. Germline V gene lookup returns CDR1 WSHSY and CDR2 SAAADI. The DNA of the CDR3 is TGCGCCAGCAGTCGGGAGGCCCAAGAGACCCAGTACTTC. It yields the protein CASSREAQETQYF.